This is a list of T cell receptor beta chains from one sample in a study of blood T cell repertoires in COVID-19. Data came from immunoSEQ multiplex PCR; TCRdb stores just in-frame clones and leaves some out. The table records some 130,000 clones, about 80% of them present only once. The sample consisted of PBMCs or T cells enriched from blood (not recorded which). All receptors derive from a man in his forties or fifties with acute COVID-19. CDR3s include the opening cysteine and the closing phenylalanine or tryptophan. A D gene is named only where the DNA matches it firmly. Only some rows state a clone size, as once, few, many or a class for expanded clones.

d_call,v_call,clone_size,j_call,cdr3_aa,cdr3_nt
-,TRBV28,-,TRBJ1-5,CASTVGGGGNQPQHF,TGTGCCAGCACAGTGGGGGGAGGAGGGAATCAGCCCCAGCATTTT
TRBD1,TRBV19,-,TRBJ1-4,CASSTLGQVEAEKLFF,TGTGCCAGTAGTACCCTCGGACAGGTTGAGGCTGAAAAACTGTTTTTT
-,TRBV6-7,-,TRBJ1-6,CASRTGPPSNSPLHF,TGTGCCAGCAGAACAGGGCCCCCTAGTAATTCACCCCTCCACTTT
TRBD1,TRBV5-8,-,TRBJ1-4,CASSLKGQGNEKLFF,TGTGCCAGCAGCTTGAAGGGACAGGGTAATGAAAAACTGTTTTTT
-,TRBV28,-,TRBJ2-1,CASSLGGRILNEQFF,TGTGCCAGCAGTTTGGGGGGTCGAATTTTAAATGAGCAGTTCTTC
TRBD1,TRBV6-5,-,TRBJ1-1,CASSFAQGAGAEAFF,TGTGCCAGCAGCTTTGCCCAGGGGGCAGGCGCTGAAGCTTTCTTT
-,TRBV6-4,-,TRBJ2-2,CASSTGNTGELFF,TGTGCCAGCAGTACGGGAAACACCGGGGAGCTGTTTTTT
TRBD1,TRBV5-1,-,TRBJ2-7,CASRTGATSYEQYF,TGCGCCAGCCGAACAGGGGCGACCTCCTACGAGCAGTACTTC
-,TRBV6-5,-,TRBJ1-5,CASNITGLQPQHF,TGTGCCAGCAACATAACAGGGCTTCAGCCCCAGCATTTT
TRBD1,TRBV5-5,-,TRBJ1-2,CASSRDSRNYGYTF,TGTGCCAGCAGCCGGGACAGTCGTAACTATGGCTACACCTTC
TRBD2,TRBV28,-,TRBJ2-2,CASRPGLAGVSGELFF,TGTGCCAGCAGACCCGGACTAGCGGGAGTATCCGGGGAGCTGTTTTTT
TRBD1,TRBV6-5,few,TRBJ1-2,CASPWTGRDGSGYTF,TGTGCCAGCCCCTGGACAGGGCGCGATGGGTCTGGCTACACCTTC
-,TRBV7-9,-,TRBJ2-3,CASSLGGGIWDTQYF,TGTGCCAGCAGCTTAGGGGGCGGGATTTGGGATACGCAGTATTTT
TRBD1,TRBV19,-,TRBJ1-2,CASSIGKQGLGGYTF,TGTGCCAGTAGTATAGGAAAACAGGGGCTTGGAGGCTACACCTTC
-,TRBV5-1,-,TRBJ1-2,CASSLASGEGYTF,TGCGCCAGCAGCTTGGCCTCAGGGGAAGGCTACACCTTC
-,TRBV14,-,TRBJ1-2,CASSQDRAGRYGYTF,TGTGCCAGCAGCCAAGATAGGGCAGGGCGCTATGGCTACACCTTC
-,TRBV6-1,-,TRBJ1-1,CASSEAVGPKNTEAFF,TGTGCCAGCAGTGAAGCGGTGGGGCCTAAAAACACTGAAGCTTTCTTT